Presented here are 3 T cell receptor beta chains from one specimen sequenced in a study of control samples from healthy donors and cancer patients. Profiling relied on immunoSEQ multiplex PCR, and the TCRdb table lists in-frame clones only, not all of them. This table has tens of thousands of clones, roughly 90% appearing once. The sequencing sample was made of blood. These receptors all come from a man aged 50-60 years in good health.

CDR3 region: CASSYPRRISSGNTIYF. CDR3 DNA: TGTGCCAGCAGTTACCCCCGACGGATAAGCTCTGGAAACACCATATATTTT. V gene TRBV6-2 or TRBV6-3 combines with J gene TRBJ1-3; D remains unclear. Germline V gene data show CDR1 as MNHEY and CDR2 as SVGEGT. V lost 2 bases and J 0 bases, leaving 14 bases between the germline ends. CDR3 length equals 17 residues.

The V gene is TRBV5-1, the J gene TRBJ1-1; maybe TRBD1 (6 bases). The V end was cut by 0 bases, the J end by 0 bases, with 9 bases between. The CDR3 has 15 residues. The germline V gene encodes CDR1 SGHRS and CDR2 YFSETQ. The CDR3 DNA reads as TGCGCCAGCAGCTTGGCAGGGGCCATGAACACTGAAGCTTTCTTT. Translated: CASSLAGAMNTEAFF.

J is TRBJ2-3 and V is TRBV6-2 or TRBV6-3; 7 nucleotides line up with TRBD2. The CDR3 covers 15 residues. V trimming: 4 bases; J trimming: 0 bases; junction bases outside the gene matches: 4. Germline V gene sequence: CDR1 MNHEY, CDR2 SVGEGT. The CDR3 sequence: CASSSYSGSTDTQYF. CDR3 in DNA: TGTGCCAGCAGTTCCTATAGCGGGAGCACAGATACGCAGTATTTT.